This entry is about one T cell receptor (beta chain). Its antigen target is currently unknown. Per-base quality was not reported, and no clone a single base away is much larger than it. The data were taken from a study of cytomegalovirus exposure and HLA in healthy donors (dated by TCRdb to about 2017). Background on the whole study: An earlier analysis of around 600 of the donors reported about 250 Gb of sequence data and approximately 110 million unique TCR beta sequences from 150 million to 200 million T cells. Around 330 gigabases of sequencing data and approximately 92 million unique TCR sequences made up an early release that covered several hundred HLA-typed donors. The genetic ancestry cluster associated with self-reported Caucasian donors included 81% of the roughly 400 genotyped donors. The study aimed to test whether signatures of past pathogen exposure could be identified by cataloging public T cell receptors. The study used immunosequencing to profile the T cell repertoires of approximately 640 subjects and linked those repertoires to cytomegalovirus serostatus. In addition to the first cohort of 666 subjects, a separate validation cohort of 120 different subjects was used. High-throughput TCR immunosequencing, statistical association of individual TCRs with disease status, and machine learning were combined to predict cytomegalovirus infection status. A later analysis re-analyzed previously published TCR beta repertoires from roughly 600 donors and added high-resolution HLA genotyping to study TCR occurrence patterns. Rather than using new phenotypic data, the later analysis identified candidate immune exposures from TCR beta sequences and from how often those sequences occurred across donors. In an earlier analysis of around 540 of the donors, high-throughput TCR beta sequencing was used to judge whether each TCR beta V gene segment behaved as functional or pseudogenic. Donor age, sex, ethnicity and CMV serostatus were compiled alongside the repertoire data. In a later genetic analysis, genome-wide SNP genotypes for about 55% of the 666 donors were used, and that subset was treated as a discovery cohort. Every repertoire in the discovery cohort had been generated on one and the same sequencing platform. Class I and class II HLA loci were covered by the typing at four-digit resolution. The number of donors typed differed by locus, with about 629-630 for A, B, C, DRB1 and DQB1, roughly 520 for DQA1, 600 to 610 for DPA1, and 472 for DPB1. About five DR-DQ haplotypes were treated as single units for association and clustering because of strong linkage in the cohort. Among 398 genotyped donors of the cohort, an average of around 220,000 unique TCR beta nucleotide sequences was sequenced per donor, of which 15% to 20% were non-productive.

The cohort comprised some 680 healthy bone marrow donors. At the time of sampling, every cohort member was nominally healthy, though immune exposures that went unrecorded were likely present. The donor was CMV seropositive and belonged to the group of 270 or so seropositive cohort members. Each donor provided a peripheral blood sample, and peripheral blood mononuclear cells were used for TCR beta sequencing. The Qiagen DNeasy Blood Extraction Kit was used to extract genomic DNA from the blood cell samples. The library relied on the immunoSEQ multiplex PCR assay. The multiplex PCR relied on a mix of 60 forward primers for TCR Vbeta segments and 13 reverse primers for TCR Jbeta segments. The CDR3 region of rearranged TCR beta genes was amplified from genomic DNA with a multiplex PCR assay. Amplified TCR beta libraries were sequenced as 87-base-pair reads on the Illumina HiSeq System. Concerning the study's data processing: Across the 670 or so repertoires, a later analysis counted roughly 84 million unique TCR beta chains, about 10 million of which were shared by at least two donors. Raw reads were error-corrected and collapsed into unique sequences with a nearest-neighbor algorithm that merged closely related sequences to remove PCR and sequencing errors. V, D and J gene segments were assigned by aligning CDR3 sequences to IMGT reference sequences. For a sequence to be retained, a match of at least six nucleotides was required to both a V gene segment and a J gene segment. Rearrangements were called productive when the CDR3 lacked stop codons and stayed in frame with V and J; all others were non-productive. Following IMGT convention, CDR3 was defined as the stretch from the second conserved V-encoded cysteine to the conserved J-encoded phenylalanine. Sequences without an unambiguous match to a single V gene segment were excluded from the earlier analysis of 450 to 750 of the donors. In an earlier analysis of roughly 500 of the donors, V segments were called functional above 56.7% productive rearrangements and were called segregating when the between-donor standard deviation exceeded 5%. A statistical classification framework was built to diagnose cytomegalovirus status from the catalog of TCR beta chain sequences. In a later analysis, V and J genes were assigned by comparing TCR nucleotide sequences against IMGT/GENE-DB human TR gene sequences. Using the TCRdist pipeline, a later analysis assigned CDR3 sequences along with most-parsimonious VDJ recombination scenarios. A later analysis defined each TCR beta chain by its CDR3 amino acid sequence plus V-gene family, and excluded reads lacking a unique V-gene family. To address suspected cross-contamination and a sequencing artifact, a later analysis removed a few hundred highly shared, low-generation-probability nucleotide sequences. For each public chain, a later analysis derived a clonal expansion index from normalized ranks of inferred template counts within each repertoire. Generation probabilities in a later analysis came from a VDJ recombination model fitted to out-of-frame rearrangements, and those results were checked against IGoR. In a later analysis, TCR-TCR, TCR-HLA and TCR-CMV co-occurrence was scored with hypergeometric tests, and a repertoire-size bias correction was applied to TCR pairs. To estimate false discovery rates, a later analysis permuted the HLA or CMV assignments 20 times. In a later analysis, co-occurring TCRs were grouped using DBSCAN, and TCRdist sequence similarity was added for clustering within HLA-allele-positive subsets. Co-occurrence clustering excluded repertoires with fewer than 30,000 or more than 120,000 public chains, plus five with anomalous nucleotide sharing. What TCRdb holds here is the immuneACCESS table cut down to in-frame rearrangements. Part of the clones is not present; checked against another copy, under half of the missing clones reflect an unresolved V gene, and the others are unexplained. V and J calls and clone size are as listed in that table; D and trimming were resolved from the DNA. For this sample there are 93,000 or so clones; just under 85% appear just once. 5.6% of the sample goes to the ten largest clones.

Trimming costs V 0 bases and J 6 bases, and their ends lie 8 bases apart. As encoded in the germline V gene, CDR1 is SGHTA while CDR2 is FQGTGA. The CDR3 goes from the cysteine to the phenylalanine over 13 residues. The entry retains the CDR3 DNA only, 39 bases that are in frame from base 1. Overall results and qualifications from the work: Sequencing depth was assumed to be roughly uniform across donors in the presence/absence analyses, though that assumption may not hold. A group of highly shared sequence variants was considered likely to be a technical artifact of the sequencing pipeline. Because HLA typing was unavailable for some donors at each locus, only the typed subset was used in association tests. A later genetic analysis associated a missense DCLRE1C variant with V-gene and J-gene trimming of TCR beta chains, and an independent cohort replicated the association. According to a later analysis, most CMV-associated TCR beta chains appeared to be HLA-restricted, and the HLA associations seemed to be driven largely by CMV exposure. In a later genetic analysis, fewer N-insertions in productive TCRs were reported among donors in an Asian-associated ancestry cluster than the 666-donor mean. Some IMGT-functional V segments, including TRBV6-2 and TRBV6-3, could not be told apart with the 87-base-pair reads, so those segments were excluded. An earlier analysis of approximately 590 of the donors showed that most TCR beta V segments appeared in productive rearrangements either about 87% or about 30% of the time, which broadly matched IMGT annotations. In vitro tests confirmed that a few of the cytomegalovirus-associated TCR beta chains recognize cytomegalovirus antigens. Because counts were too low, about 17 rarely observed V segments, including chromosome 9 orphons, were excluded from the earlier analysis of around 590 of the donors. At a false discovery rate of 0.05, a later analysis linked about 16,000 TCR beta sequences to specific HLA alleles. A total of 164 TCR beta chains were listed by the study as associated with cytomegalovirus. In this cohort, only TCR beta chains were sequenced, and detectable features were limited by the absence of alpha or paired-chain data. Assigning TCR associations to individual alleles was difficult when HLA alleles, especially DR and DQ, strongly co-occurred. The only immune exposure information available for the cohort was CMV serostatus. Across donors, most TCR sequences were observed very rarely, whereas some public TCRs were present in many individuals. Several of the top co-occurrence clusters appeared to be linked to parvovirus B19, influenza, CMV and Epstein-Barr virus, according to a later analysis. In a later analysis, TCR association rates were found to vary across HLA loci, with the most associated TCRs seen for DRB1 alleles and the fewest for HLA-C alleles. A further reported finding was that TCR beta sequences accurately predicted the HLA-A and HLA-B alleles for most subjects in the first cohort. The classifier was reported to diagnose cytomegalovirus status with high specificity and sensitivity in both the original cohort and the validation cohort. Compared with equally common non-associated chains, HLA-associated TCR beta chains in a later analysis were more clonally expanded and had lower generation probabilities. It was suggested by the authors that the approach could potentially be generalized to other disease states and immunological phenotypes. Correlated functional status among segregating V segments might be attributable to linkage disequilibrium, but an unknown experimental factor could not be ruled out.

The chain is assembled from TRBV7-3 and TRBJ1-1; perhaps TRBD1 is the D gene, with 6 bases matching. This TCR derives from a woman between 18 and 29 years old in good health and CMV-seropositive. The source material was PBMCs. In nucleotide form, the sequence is TGTGCCAGCAGCTTAACAGGGGGTTCTGAAGCTTTCTTT. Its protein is CASSLTGGSEAFF.